Shown below are 28 T cell receptor beta chains from a single sample sequenced in a study of CD8+ T cells in alopecia areata. As to time point: mouse skin at time of skin grafting. TCR sequencing used cDNA made by reverse transcription of extracted RNA. The table came from immunoSEQ multiplex PCR; TCRdb's copy has only in-frame clones and leaves some out. The sample lists 1,800 or so clones, none appearing once, the ten largest making up 12%. The sequencing used skin, collected at week 0. The receptors were sampled from a C3H/HeJ mouse with alopecia areata. The strain bears MHC haplotype H2-k.

This clone is medium-sized in the sample. Gene names follow the mouse nomenclature. The read stops 4 residues short of the end of the CDR3; the missing end is completed from the germline J gene. The rearrangement uses TRBV19 and TRBJ1-2; 7 bases agree with TRBD1. The V segment lost 5 bases and the J segment 0 bases; nucleotides outside the gene matches: 4. The CDR3 extends over 14 amino acids. The germline CDR1 and CDR2 sequences are FNHDT and SITEND (reference sequence). The CDR3 protein is CASRRDRANSDYTF. CDR3 bases read: TGTGCCAGCAGGCGGGACAGAGCAAACTCC.

Comment on this clone: Gene labels here are mouse ones. CDR3 region: CASRGTGENTLYF. The sequenced part of the CDR3 DNA is TGTGCTAGCAGGGGGACTGGGGAAAAC. The chain has TRBV29 and TRBJ2-4; 10 positions agree with TRBD2. Sequencing ends 4 residues short of the CDR3 end; the germline J gene provides the rest. The CDR3 totals 13 residues. Per the germline V gene, CDR1 is MSHET and CDR2 is SYDVDS.

In this sample, this clone is medium-sized. Mouse names are used for the genes. The sequenced fragment ends 4 residues before the CDR3 boundary, so the rest is inferred from the germline J gene. The chain combines TRBV5 with TRBJ2-3; the D gene is possibly TRBD1 (6 bases). This CDR3 is built from 15 residues. V lost 1 base, J lost 0 bases, and 8 bases lay in between. Germline V lookup: CDR1 LGHNA, CDR2 YNLKQL (reference sequence). CDR3 bases read: TGTGCCAGCAGCCAAGGGACAGCTAGTGCAGAA. Translated: CASSQGTASAE. The whole CDR3 sequence is CASSQGTASAETLYF.

This clone is medium-sized in the sample. The gene symbols are mouse symbols. CDR3 protein: CASSSEGNYAEQFF. CDR3 bases read: TGTGCAAGCAGCTCGGAGGGGAACTATGCT. This chain uses TRBV16 with TRBJ2-1; perhaps TRBD1 as D (5 bases). From the germline J gene comes the end of the CDR3, since the read stops 4 residues before it. Germline V gene data show CDR1 as SGHSA and CDR2 as FRNQAP. With 4 bases removed from V and 1 base from J, the gap between germline ends came to 8 bases. CDR3 length equals 14 residues.

This clone is medium-sized (0.01 to 0.1%) by share. Mouse germline and gene names are used. Read sequence stops 4 residues before the CDR3 end, and the germline J gene provides the missing end. The rearrangement joins TRBV16 to TRBJ2-4, with D possibly TRBD1 on 5 matching bases. Germline V gene lookup returns CDR1 SGHSA and CDR2 FRNQAP. V was trimmed by 0 bases and J by 3 bases, leaving 13 bases between them. The CDR3 is made up of 16 amino acids. The DNA read from the CDR3 is TGTGCAAGCAGCTTAGATTGGCAGGGTGGACAAAAC. It codes for CASSLDWQGGQN. The CDR3 in its entirety is CASSLDWQGGQNTLYF.

This clone counts as medium-sized (0.01 to 0.1%). The genes and germline here are from mouse. The CDR3 bases that were read are TGTGCCAGCTCACTCACACCCTTTAATTCGCCC. As protein: CASSLTPFNSP. In full, the CDR3 reads CASSLTPFNSPLYF. The rearrangement joins TRBV12-1 to TRBJ1-6; D uncertain. The CDR3 end is not reached by the read, which stops 3 residues before it; the germline J gene fills it in. TRBJ1-6 is an ORF; its function is uncertain. V was pared by 4 bases and J by 6 bases, with 12 bases between. The CDR3 sequence is 14 residues long. Germline-derived CDR1 and CDR2 are SGHSN and HYEKVE.

By sample fraction, this clone is medium-sized. Mouse gene names and germline throughout. The CDR3 is cut off 4 residues early in the read; its end comes from the germline J gene. This sequence joins TRBV13-2 and TRBJ2-1, with 11 bases identical to TRBD2. Per germline, CDR1 NNHNN and CDR2 SYGAGS (reference sequence). V was clipped by 1 base and J by 2 bases; unmatched bases: 2. This CDR3 spans 16 amino acids. The CDR3 sequence is CASGDPTGGDYAEQFF. CDR3 DNA (partial): TGTGCCAGCGGTGATCCGACTGGGGGGGACTATGCT.

The sample holds many counts of this clone. Genes here carry mouse names. The DNA ends 4 residues before the CDR3 does, and the rest of the CDR3 is filled in from the germline J gene. The chain carries TRBV5 and TRBJ2-7, with 7 nucleotides matching TRBD1. The J segment lost 0 bases and the V segment lost 4 bases, leaving 6 bases of the junction unmatched. This CDR3 is 15 amino acids long. The V gene's germline CDR1 is LGHNA and CDR2 YNLKQL (reference sequence). Incomplete CDR3 DNA: TGTGCCAGCAGCCTTCCCAGGGGGAGCTCCTAT. Its translation: CASSLPRGSSY. The full CDR3 reads CASSLPRGSSYEQYF.

This clone showed up many times. The germline and genes are mouse ones. The read halts 4 residues ahead of the CDR3 end, with the missing end drawn from the germline J gene. The V call is TRBV29, the J call TRBJ2-5; 7 positions match TRBD1. The CDR3 is made up of 11 amino acids. Germline CDR1 MSHET, CDR2 SYDVDS. The chain's CDR3 is CASRQGDTQYF. Partial CDR3 DNA: TGTGCTAGCAGACAGGGGGAC.

In this sample, this clone turned up many times. Mouse gene names and germline throughout. The observed sequence ends 4 residues before the CDR3 terminus, with the missing tail filled in from the germline J gene. The chain recombines TRBV29 with TRBJ2-3; TRBD2 agrees at 10 bases. Germline values: CDR1 MSHET, CDR2 SYDVDS. This CDR3 has 16 residues. The J segment lost 1 base and the V segment lost 5 bases, leaving 6 bases of the junction unmatched. The CDR3 spells CASSPWDWGGAETLYF. The DNA read from the CDR3 is TGTGCTAGCAGTCCATGGGACTGGGGCGGTGCAGAA. Drawing the rest from reference TRBV29 and TRBJ2-3, the complete variable domain is DMKVTQMPRYLIKRMGENVLLECGQDMSHETMYWYRQDPGLGLQLIYISYDVDSNSEGDIPKGYRVSRKKREHFSLILDSAKTNQTSVYFCASSPWDWGGAETLYFGSGTRLTVL.

Judged by abundance, this clone is medium-sized. The listed genes are named as in mouse. CDR3 residues: CASSQDDRTNSDYTF. The part of the CDR3 DNA that was read is TGTGCCAGCAGCCAAGACGACAGGACAAACTCC. The chain carries TRBV5 and TRBJ1-2; D may be TRBD1 (6 bases). The DNA ends 4 residues before the CDR3 does, and the rest of the CDR3 is filled in from the germline J gene. Germline V gene sequence: CDR1 LGHNA, CDR2 YNLKQL (reference sequence). The CDR3 is 15 residues long. V dropped 0 bases and J dropped 0 bases, with 8 bases sitting between them.

This clone ranks as medium-sized. The genes are named according to mouse. The read terminates 4 residues ahead of where the CDR3 ends, so the germline J gene completes it. The rearrangement uses TRBV13-2 and TRBJ2-7; 10 bases map to TRBD2. CDR3 size: 15 residues. Germline CDR1 and CDR2: NNHNN and SYGAGS (reference sequence). Losses at the gene ends were 0 bases for V and 3 bases for J; bases not matched to a gene: 3. The sequenced CDR3 bases are TGTGCCAGCGGTGATGCAGGGACTGGGGACTAT. Translated: CASGDAGTGDY. The CDR3 reads in full as CASGDAGTGDYEQYF.

This clone was recorded at least ten times. The gene names here belong to mouse. Read coverage stops 4 residues before the CDR3 terminus; the germline J gene supplies the remainder. V gene TRBV1 combines with J gene TRBJ2-4; 7 bases agree with TRBD2. Germline CDR1 is NSQYPW and CDR2 is LRSPGD (reference sequence). The CDR3 runs to 14 residues. CDR3 sequence: CTCSAGGWRNTLYF. CDR3 bases read: TGCACCTGCAGTGCTGGGGGGTGGCGAAAC.

Many counts were recorded for this clone. All gene names here are mouse names. This chain's CDR3 is CASGDWGGRGYEQYF. The covered CDR3 bases are TGTGCCAGCGGGGACTGGGGGGGCCGCGGGTAT. The V gene is TRBV13-2, the J gene TRBJ2-7; 13 nucleotides agree with TRBD2. The read ends 4 residues early relative to the CDR3; the germline J gene fills the gap. This CDR3 region has 15 residues. Germline V gives CDR1 NNHNN, CDR2 SYGAGS (reference sequence).

This clone has ten or more counts. Gene names follow the mouse nomenclature. The read terminates 4 residues ahead of where the CDR3 ends, so the germline J gene completes it. V gene TRBV13-2 combines with J gene TRBJ1-1; TRBD1 is a possible D gene (6 bases). The CDR3 is made up of 15 amino acids. Germline CDR1 NNHNN, CDR2 SYGAGS (reference sequence). This chain's CDR3 is CASGASTGGAGEVFF. The sequenced CDR3 bases are TGTGCCAGCGGTGCCTCGACTGGGGGGGCGGGA.

This clone is labeled medium-sized (0.01 to 0.1%). Gene names are mouse gene names. Coverage ceases 4 residues before the CDR3 finishes, and the germline J gene fills in the end. J is TRBJ2-1 and V is TRBV16; D is unresolved. The V and J ends lost 0 bases and 3 bases respectively, with 12 bases between them. The CDR3 totals 16 residues. The germline V gene has CDR1 SGHSA and CDR2 FRNQAP. Partial CDR3 DNA: TGTGCAAGCAGCTTAGATCCCAGGAAGACCTATGCT. Translated: CASSLDPRKTYA. The complete CDR3 reads CASSLDPRKTYAEQFF. The full variable domain, in which reference TRBV16 and TRBJ2-1 provide the parts outside the CDR3, is NAGVIQTPRHKVTGKGQEATLWCEPISGHSAVFWYRQTIVQGLEFLTYFRNQAPIDDSGMPKERFSAQMPNQSHSTLKIQSTQPQDSAVYLCASSLDPRKTYAEQFFGPGTRLTVL.

By frequency in the sample, this clone is medium-sized (0.01 to 0.1%). Mouse germline and gene names are used. The missing CDR3 end, 4 residues past where the read stops, is filled in from the germline J gene. The chain uses TRBV29 and TRBJ1-2; 9 bases are shared with TRBD1. CDR1 is MSHET and CDR2 is SYDVDS in the germline V gene. V shed 2 bases and J 2 bases; nucleotides not matched to a gene: 3. The CDR3 has 15 amino acids. CDR3 sequence: CASSLGGTGNSDYTF. The part of the CDR3 DNA that was read is TGTGCTAGCAGTTTAGGTGGGACAGGGAACTCC.

This clone is categorized as medium-sized. The germline and genes are mouse ones. Read coverage stops 4 residues before the CDR3 terminus; the germline J gene supplies the remainder. The chain has TRBV19 and TRBJ2-7, with TRBD1 matching over 7 bases. Germline CDR1 reads FNHDT; CDR2 reads SITEND (reference sequence). The CDR3 totals 13 residues. CDR3 bases read: TGTGCCAGCAGTCGGGGACAGTTTTAT. Translated, it gives CASSRGQFY. The CDR3 in full is CASSRGQFYEQYF.

Sample share makes this clone large (0.1 to 1%). Any gene name here is a mouse gene name. With the read ending 4 residues before the CDR3 end, the germline J gene is used to fill in that end. The same CDR3 can be traced to other DNA sequences in this sample. The rearrangement uses TRBV19 and TRBJ1-2, with D perhaps TRBD1 (5 bases). V dropped 4 bases and J dropped 0 bases, with 10 bases sitting between them. The germline V gene has CDR1 FNHDT and CDR2 SITEND (reference sequence). This CDR3 region has 14 residues. CDR3: CASSPDRANSDYTF. Partial CDR3 DNA: TGTGCCAGCAGTCCTGACAGAGCAAACTCC.

This clone is categorized as hyperexpanded (1% or more). Genes and germline come from the mouse. The CDR3 end falls 4 residues outside the read, so it is completed with the germline J gene. The chain is built from TRBV1 and TRBJ2-1; no clear D gene. V dropped 0 bases and J dropped 6 bases, with 0 bases sitting between them. This CDR3 contains 11 residues. In germline, CDR1 is NSQYPW, CDR2 LRSPGD (reference sequence). The CDR3 spells CTCSADAEQFF. The sequenced CDR3 bases are TGCACCTGCAGTGCAGATGCT.

Ten or more counts support this clone. Mouse gene names and germline throughout. The CDR3 goes on 4 residues after the read ends, and that part is filled in from the germline J gene. V gene TRBV19 combines with J gene TRBJ2-4; 11 nucleotides agree with TRBD2. Germline CDR1 FNHDT, CDR2 SITEND (reference sequence). The CDR3 spans 16 residues. Germline trimming cut 4 bases from V and 0 bases from J; bases unmatched to any gene: 4. CDR3 DNA, as far as it was read: TGTGCCAGCAGTCGACTGGGGGGGGTTAGTCAAAAC. It is translated as CASSRLGGVSQN. The full CDR3 reads CASSRLGGVSQNTLYF.

Sample share makes this clone medium-sized. Gene labels here are mouse ones. The CDR3 goes on 4 residues after the read ends, and that part is filled in from the germline J gene. The gene calls are TRBV13-3 and TRBJ2-7, with 9 bases aligning to TRBD1. J gave up 2 bases and V 5 bases, and 5 bases lay outside the gene matches. Germline V lookup: CDR1 NNHDY, CDR2 SYVADS. CDR3 size: 14 residues. The CDR3 loop reads CASSVGQGTYEQYF. CDR3 bases read: TGTGCCAGCAGCGTGGGACAGGGAACCTAT.

This clone occurred many times. Gene labels here are mouse ones. Read sequence stops 4 residues before the CDR3 end, and the germline J gene provides the missing end. This chain uses TRBV13-2 with TRBJ2-3; the D is unclear. Germline CDR1 reads NNHNN; CDR2 reads SYGAGS (reference sequence). V was trimmed by 0 bases and J by 0 bases, leaving 8 bases between them. The CDR3 is made up of 15 amino acids. CDR3 loop: CASGDALVSAETLYF. CDR3 DNA (partial): TGTGCCAGCGGTGATGCGTTGGTTAGTGCAGAA.

This clone qualifies as medium-sized. The gene names given are mouse names. Coverage ceases 4 residues before the CDR3 finishes, and the germline J gene fills in the end. The chain combines TRBV14 with TRBJ1-1; TRBD1 agrees at 7 bases. Germline V lookup: CDR1 SGHDT, CDR2 FRDEAV. The CDR3 runs to 11 residues. CDR3 loop: CASSYRGEVFF. The DNA read from the CDR3 is TGTGCCAGCAGTTACAGGGGA. The full variable domain, completed using reference TRBV14 and TRBJ1-1, is EAGVTQSPRYAVLQEGQAVSFWCDPISGHDTLYWYQQPRDQGPQLLVYFRDEAVIDNSQLPSDRFSAVRPKGTNSTLKIQSAKQGDTATYLCASSYRGEVFFGKGTRLTVV.

In its sample, this clone was seen many times. Gene names denote mouse genes. The CDR3 is cut off 4 residues early in the read; its end comes from the germline J gene. The gene calls are TRBV19 and TRBJ2-3; 10 nucleotides line up with TRBD2. The CDR3 covers 17 residues. V lost 5 bases, J lost 2 bases, and 11 bases stayed unmatched. From germline, CDR1 is FNHDT and CDR2 SITEND (reference sequence). Partial CDR3 DNA: TGTGCCAGCAGCCTAGGACTGGGGGACTTCAATGCAGAA. It encodes CASSLGLGDFNAE. Given in full, the CDR3 is CASSLGLGDFNAETLYF.

This clone was recorded at least ten times. Genes and germline come from the mouse. Read data end 4 residues before the CDR3 end; the end is taken from the germline J gene. This chain uses TRBV14 with TRBJ2-5; 10 nucleotides match TRBD1. This CDR3 comprises 15 residues. Germline V lookup: CDR1 SGHDT, CDR2 FRDEAV. J lost 3 bases, V lost 4 bases, and 5 bases had no gene match. The chain's CDR3 is CASSDRGRMQDTQYF. The CDR3 DNA, read in part, is TGTGCCAGCAGTGACAGGGGGCGTATGCAAGAC.

This clone was detected only a few times. Mouse germline and gene names are used. The read ends 4 residues early relative to the CDR3; the germline J gene fills the gap. The chain couples TRBV13-2 to TRBJ2-4, with 8 bases identical to TRBD2. Germline-derived CDR1 and CDR2 are NNHNN and SYGAGS (reference sequence). The CDR3 loop spans 15 amino acids. The CDR3 DNA, read in part, is TGTGCCAGCGGTGATGGTTGGGGGGGTAAAAAC. Amino acids: CASGDGWGGKN. The whole CDR3 sequence reads CASGDGWGGKNTLYF.

This clone is medium-sized by share. Gene names are the mouse ones. The read falls 4 residues short of the CDR3 end, and the missing part is taken from the germline J gene. The J gene is TRBJ2-7, the V gene TRBV13-2, with TRBD2 identical over 10 bases. CDR3 length equals 14 residues. Germline values: CDR1 NNHNN, CDR2 SYGAGS (reference sequence). The sequenced part of the CDR3 DNA is TGTGCCAGCGGTGATGCACTGGGGGGGAAT. This encodes CASGDALGGN. The CDR3 in full is CASGDALGGNEQYF.